The next 2 T cell receptor beta chains were all read from a single sample in a study of early T cells in non-severe SARS-CoV-2 infection. One entry per CDR3 protein, called by TCRdb with MiXCR from the 5' RACE reads. The data contain around 72,000 distinct CDR3 sequences, about 9.4% of them singletons. Sequences were derived from whole blood, sampled at baseline. The receptors were sampled from an adult who was a healthcare worker with PCR-confirmed SARS-CoV-2 infection or an uninfected control (not recorded which).

The chain carries TRBV12-3 or TRBV12-4 and TRBJ1-6; D unresolved. The CDR3 consists of 14 residues. V lost 3 bases and J 5 bases, leaving 8 bases between the germline ends. CDR3 loop: CASSFGQNNSPLHF. CDR3 coding DNA: TGTGCCAGCAGTTTTGGCCAAAATAATTCACCCCTCCACTTT.

The chain joins TRBV19 to TRBJ1-2; 7 bases align to TRBD1. V was clipped by 6 bases and J by 3 bases; unmatched bases: 7. This CDR3 contains 14 residues. Germline CDR1 and CDR2: LNHDA and SQIVND (reference sequence). CDR3 protein: CASRIQGSDYGYTF. In nucleotides, the CDR3 is TGTGCCAGTAGGATACAGGGGAGCGACTATGGCTACACCTTC.